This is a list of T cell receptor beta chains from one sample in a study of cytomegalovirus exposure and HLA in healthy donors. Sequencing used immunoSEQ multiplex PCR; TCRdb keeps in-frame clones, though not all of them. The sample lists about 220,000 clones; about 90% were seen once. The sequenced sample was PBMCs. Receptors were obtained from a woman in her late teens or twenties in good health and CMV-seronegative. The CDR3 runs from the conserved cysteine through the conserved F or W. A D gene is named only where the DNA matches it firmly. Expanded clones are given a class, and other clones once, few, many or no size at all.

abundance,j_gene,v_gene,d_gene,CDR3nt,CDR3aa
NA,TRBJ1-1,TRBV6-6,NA,TGTGCCAGCAGTCCCCGGACGGGAACGAACACTGAAGCTTTCTTT,CASSPRTGTNTEAFF
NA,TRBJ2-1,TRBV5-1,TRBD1,TGCGCCAGCAGCTTGGCAGGGGGCGGGCTAGCCAATGAGCAGTTCTTC,CASSLAGGGLANEQFF
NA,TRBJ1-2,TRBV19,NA,TGTGCCAGTAGCACCGGGCCCCCTGGAGGCTACTATGGCTACACCTTC,CASSTGPPGGYYGYTF
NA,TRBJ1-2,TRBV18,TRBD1,TGTGCCAGCTCACCCTCGGGACAGGGAGGCGGCTACACCTTC,CASSPSGQGGGYTF
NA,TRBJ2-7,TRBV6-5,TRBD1,TGTGCCAGCAGGACCAGGGGGCTGTCCTACGAGCAGTACTTC,CASRTRGLSYEQYF
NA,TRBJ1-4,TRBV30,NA,TGTGCCTGGAGTGATATGGGCCCCACTAATGAAAAACTGTTTTTT,CAWSDMGPTNEKLFF
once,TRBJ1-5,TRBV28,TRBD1,TGTGCCAGCAGGCGGGACAGGACTAGCAATCAGCCCCAGCATTTT,CASRRDRTSNQPQHF
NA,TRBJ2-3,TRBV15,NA,TGTGCCACCAGCAGGGAGGGGGGGGACTCAACAGATACGCAGTATTTT,CATSREGGDSTDTQYF
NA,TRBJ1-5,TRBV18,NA,TGTGCCAGCTCACCCCCAGGATATAGCAATCAGCCCCAGCATTTT,CASSPPGYSNQPQHF
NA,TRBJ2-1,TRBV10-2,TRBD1,TGCGCCAGCACCGTGAGGGGGGGGACAGGGGGCAATGAGCAGTTCTTC,CASTVRGGTGGNEQFF
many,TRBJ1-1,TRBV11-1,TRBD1,TGTGCCAGCAGCCACCGGGGACAGCCTTCACGTGAAGCTTTCTTT,CASSHRGQPSREAFF
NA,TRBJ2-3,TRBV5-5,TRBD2,TGTGCCAGCAGCTTGGTCGCGGGAGCTTCAGATACGCAGTATTTT,CASSLVAGASDTQYF
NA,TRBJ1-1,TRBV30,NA,TGTGCCTGGAGTGTGGGTTACAGGCGTCGCGACACTGAAGCTTTCTTT,CAWSVGYRRRDTEAFF
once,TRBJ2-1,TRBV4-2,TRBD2,TGTGCCAGCAGCCAGAGGCTAGCGGGAGCAGGGAATGAGCAGTTCTTC,CASSQRLAGAGNEQFF
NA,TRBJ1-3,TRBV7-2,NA,TGTGCCAGCAGCTCCACAGGGAGCTCTGGAAACACCATATATTTT,CASSSTGSSGNTIYF
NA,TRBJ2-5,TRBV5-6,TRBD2,TGTGCCAGCAGCGGGCCGGGACTAGCGGTTGGTGGGGGAGAGACCCAGTACTTC,CASSGPGLAVGGGETQYF
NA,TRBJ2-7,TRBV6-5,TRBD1,TGTGCCAGCAGTTGGGGACAGGGTTTC,CASSWGQGF
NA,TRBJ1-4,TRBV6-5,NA,TGTGCCAGCAGTTATGACAGGACACCTAATGAAAAACTGTTTTTT,CASSYDRTPNEKLFF
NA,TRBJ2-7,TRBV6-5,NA,TGTGCCAGCAGTTCCCCGCGGACAGTGCGCTACGAGCAGTACTTC,CASSSPRTVRYEQYF
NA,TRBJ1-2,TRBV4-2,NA,TGTGCCAGCAGGAAGAATTCGGACAGATCCCATTATGGCTACACCTTC,CASRKNSDRSHYGYTF
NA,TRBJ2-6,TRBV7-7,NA,TGTGCTAGCAGCTTGGACCAGGGTTCCCTCCGGTCTGGGGCCAACGTCCTGACTTTC,CASSLDQGSLRSGANVLTF
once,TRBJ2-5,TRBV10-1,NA,TGCGCCAGCAGTGGTGGCAGCCAGGGCCAAGAGACCCAGTACTTC,CASSGGSQGQETQYF
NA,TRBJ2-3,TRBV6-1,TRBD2,TGTGCCAGCGGGGGACTAGCGGGATTAGATACGCAGTATTTT,CASGGLAGLDTQYF
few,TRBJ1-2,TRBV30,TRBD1,TGTGCCTGGAGTGTACTAGGTGTTGGACAGGGTAACTATGGCTACACCTTC,CAWSVLGVGQGNYGYTF
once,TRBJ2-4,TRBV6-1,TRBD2,TGTGCCAGCACCCCCGCTAGCGGGAGCGGCATTCAGTACTTC,CASTPASGSGIQYF
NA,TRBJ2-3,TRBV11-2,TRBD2,TGTGCCAGCACCCTGCGGGGGACTAGCGACCGCCGAGATACGCAGTATTTT,CASTLRGTSDRRDTQYF
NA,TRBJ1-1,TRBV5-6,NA,TGTGCCAGCAGCCCCTTAGGGGGTGGGCACGCGGGCACTGAAGCTTTCTTT,CASSPLGGGHAGTEAFF
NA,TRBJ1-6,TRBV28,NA,TGTGCCAGCAGGGGGCAGGGCGGTAATTCACCCCTCCACTTT,CASRGQGGNSPLHF
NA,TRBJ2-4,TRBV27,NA,TGTGCCAGCAGCCCAGGGCCAGGGATCAACATTCAGTACTTC,CASSPGPGINIQYF
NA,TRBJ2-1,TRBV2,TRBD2,TGTGCCAGCACTAGTCCGGTACTAGCGGGTCTTGAGCAGTTCTTC,CASTSPVLAGLEQFF
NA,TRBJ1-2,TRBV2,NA,TGTGCCAGCATGGTCCCCAAATCAGACAGGTATAGGCGCTACACCTTC,CASMVPKSDRYRRYTF
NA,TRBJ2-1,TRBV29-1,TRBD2,TGCAGCGTTCGCGGGGGACTCTACAATGAGCAGTTCTTC,CSVRGGLYNEQFF
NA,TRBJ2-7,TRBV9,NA,TGTGCCAGCAGCCAGGGTGCGGACCCTACCTACGAGCAGTACTTC,CASSQGADPTYEQYF
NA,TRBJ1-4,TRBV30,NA,TGTGCCTGGAGTGCTCTCGTGGGGGGGACAAGGGAAAAACTGTTTTTT,CAWSALVGGTREKLFF
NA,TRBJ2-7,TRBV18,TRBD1,TGTGCCAGCTCACGGACAGGGGGCGTTACCTACGAGCAGTACTTC,CASSRTGGVTYEQYF
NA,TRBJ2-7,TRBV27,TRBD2,TGTGCCAGCAGGGATTACCGGGACTATACCTACGAGCAGTACTTC,CASRDYRDYTYEQYF
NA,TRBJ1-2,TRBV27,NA,TGTGCCAGCAGTTCACAGCCCCTATTCGGCTACACCTTC,CASSSQPLFGYTF
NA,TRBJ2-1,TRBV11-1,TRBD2,TGTGCCAGCAGCTTCGCGGGAGGGCCACATTATGAGCAGTTCTTC,CASSFAGGPHYEQFF
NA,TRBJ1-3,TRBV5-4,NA,TGTGCCAGCAGCGCCGATCACGGCTCTGGAAACACCATATATTTT,CASSADHGSGNTIYF
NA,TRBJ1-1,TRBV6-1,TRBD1,TGTGCCAGCAGTGACGGGACAGTACCCACTGAAGCTTTCTTT,CASSDGTVPTEAFF